The 9 T cell receptor beta chains listed next were all sequenced from one sample in a study of blood T cell repertoires in COVID-19. The repertoire was sequenced with immunoSEQ multiplex PCR; TCRdb's copy has only in-frame clones and lacks some. The table has about 140,000 clones, more than 65% seen once. Source material: peripheral blood. Every receptor here comes from a man in his sixties with acute or convalescent COVID-19.

This chain joins TRBV11-2 and TRBJ2-7; D perhaps matches TRBD1 (6 bases). V lost 5 bases and J 1 base, leaving 15 bases between the germline ends. This CDR3 has 15 residues. Germline lookup yields CDR1 SGHAT and CDR2 FQNNGV. The CDR3 DNA reads as TGTGCCAGCAGCCTTGACCCGGGACAATCCTACGAGCAGTACTTC. Translated: CASSLDPGQSYEQYF. The entire variable domain, with the rest obtained from reference TRBV11-2 and TRBJ2-7, is as follows: EAGVAQSPRYKIIEKRQSVAFWCNPISGHATLYWYQQILGQGPKLLIQFQNNGVVDDSQLPKDRFSAERLKGVDSTLKIQPAKLEDSAVYLCASSLDPGQSYEQYFGPGTRLTVT.

This clone was seen a few times. CDR3 sequence reads: CASRGLLAGGSDEQFF. CDR3 coding DNA: TGTGCCAGCCGAGGTTTACTAGCGGGAGGGAGCGATGAGCAGTTCTTC. The J gene is TRBJ2-1, the V gene TRBV16; 13 bases match TRBD2. Unmatched junction bases numbered 12, after V lost 8 bases and J lost 8 bases. The CDR3 has 16 amino acids. Germline values: CDR1 KGHSY, CDR2 FQNENV.

This clone appeared a few times. The rearrangement uses TRBV24-1 and TRBJ1-1, with 10 bases that match TRBD1. V shed 4 bases and J 1 base; nucleotides not matched to a gene: 2. The germline CDR1 and CDR2 sequences are KGHDR and SFDVKD. This CDR3 has 15 amino acids. The CDR3 bases are TGTGCCACCAGTGAAGGGACAGGGGAGAACACTGAAGCTTTCTTT. Its translation is CATSEGTGENTEAFF.

The rearrangement uses TRBV2 and TRBJ1-1; 7 bases map to TRBD1. After removal of 11 bases from V and 6 bases from J, the junction contained 12 bases not matched to a gene. The CDR3 has 13 amino acids. CDR1 and CDR2 from the germline V gene are SNHLY and FYNNEI. The CDR3 nucleotides read TGTGCCTGTGGACAGGTTTTGACCCCTGAAGCTTTCTTT. Protein: CACGQVLTPEAFF.

The CDR3 is CASSSVPTGEQDTQYF. The CDR3 bases are TGCGCCAGCAGCTCCGTCCCAACGGGAGAGCAGGATACGCAGTATTTT. V usage is TRBV4-1 and J usage is TRBJ2-3; D might be TRBD2 (6 bases). Per germline, CDR1 MGHRA and CDR2 YSYEKL. Trimming removed 5 bases from V and 6 bases from J, with 21 bases in between. The CDR3 loop spans 16 amino acids.

The rearrangement uses TRBV7-9 and TRBJ2-1, with 8 bases lining up with TRBD1. After removal of 5 bases from V and 9 bases from J, the junction contained 9 bases not matched to a gene. The CDR3 contains 14 residues. Germline V gives CDR1 SEHNR, CDR2 FQNEAQ (reference sequence). The CDR3 region has the DNA TGTGCCAGCAGCAAAGCCGGGACAGGTCTTGAGCAGTTCTTC. It translates to CASSKAGTGLEQFF.

About this clone: This same CDR3 is encoded by further DNA sequences in the sample. The chain employs TRBV18 and TRBJ1-1; unclear D gene. Germline V CDR1 and CDR2: KGHSH, LQKENI. Trimming took off 2 bases at V and 1 base at J, with 5 bases between the two ends. This CDR3 contains 13 residues. The CDR3 coding sequence is TGTGCCAGCTCACCAGGCCGGAACACTGAAGCTTTCTTT. Translation gives CASSPGRNTEAFF.

V is TRBV12-3 or TRBV12-4 and J is TRBJ2-7; D might be TRBD2 (5 bases). Trimming took 7 bases from V and 1 from J, leaving 11 bases between them. The CDR3 is 13 residues long. CDR3 sequence (DNA): TGTGCCAGCAACACACTAGGATCCTACGAGCAGTACTTC. Its protein is CASNTLGSYEQYF.

In its sample, this clone was seen once. The CDR3 coding sequence is TGTGCCAGCACCCCACAGAGCAATCAGCCCCAGCATTTT. It encodes CASTPQSNQPQHF. V is TRBV6-6 and J is TRBJ1-5; D is uncertain. Per the germline V gene, CDR1 is MNHNY and CDR2 is SVGAGI (reference sequence). This CDR3 comprises 13 residues. Between the trimmed V and J ends, which lost 7 bases and 1 base, there was a span of 8 bases.